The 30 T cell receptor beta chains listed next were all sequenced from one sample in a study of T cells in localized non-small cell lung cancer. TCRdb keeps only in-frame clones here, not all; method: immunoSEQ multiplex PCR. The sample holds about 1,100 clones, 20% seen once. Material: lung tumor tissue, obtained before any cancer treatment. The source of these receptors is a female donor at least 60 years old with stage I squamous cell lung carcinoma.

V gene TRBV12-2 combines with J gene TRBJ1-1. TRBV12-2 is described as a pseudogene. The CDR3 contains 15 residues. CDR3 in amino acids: CATAPTGGRGTEAFF. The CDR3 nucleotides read TGTGCCACCGCCCCGACCGGGGGGCGAGGCACTGAAGCTTTCTTT.

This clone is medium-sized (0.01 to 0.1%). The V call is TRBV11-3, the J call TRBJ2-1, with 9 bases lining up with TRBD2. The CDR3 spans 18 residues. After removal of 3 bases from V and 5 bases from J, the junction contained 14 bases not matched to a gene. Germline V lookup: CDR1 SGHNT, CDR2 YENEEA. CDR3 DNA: TGTGCCAGCAGCTTTTCCGGGACTAGCAGGAGAGGGAACAATGAGCAGTTCTTC. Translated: CASSFSGTSRRGNNEQFF.

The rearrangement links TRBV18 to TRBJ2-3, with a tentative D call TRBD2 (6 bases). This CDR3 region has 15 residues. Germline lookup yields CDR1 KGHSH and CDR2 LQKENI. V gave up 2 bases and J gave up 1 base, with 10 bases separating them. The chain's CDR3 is CASSPEGTRTDTQYF. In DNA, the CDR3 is TGTGCCAGCTCACCAGAGGGGACTCGCACAGATACGCAGTATTTT. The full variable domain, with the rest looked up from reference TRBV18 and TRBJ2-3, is NAGVMQNPRHLVRRRGQEARLRCSPMKGHSHVYWYRQLPEEGLKFMVYLQKENIIDESGMPKERFSAEFPKEGPSILRIQQVVRGDSAAYFCASSPEGTRTDTQYFGPGTRLTVL.

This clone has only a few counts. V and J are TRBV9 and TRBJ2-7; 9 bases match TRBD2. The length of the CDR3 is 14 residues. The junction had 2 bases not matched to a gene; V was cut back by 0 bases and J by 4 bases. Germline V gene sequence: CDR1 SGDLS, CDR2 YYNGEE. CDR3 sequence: CASSVGSGSYEQYF. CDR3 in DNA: TGTGCCAGCAGCGTAGGTAGCGGGAGTTACGAGCAGTACTTC.

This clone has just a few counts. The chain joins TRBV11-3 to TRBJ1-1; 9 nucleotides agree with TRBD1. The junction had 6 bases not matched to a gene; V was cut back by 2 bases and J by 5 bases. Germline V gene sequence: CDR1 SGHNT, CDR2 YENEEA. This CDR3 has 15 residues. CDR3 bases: TGTGCCAGCAGCTTACCCGGACAGGGGAAGACTGAAGCTTTCTTT. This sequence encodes CASSLPGQGKTEAFF. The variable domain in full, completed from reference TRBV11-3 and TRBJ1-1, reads EAGVVQSPRYKIIEKKQPVAFWCNPISGHNTLYWYLQNLGQGPELLIRYENEEAVDDSQLPKDRFSAERLKGVDSTLKIQPAELGDSAVYLCASSLPGQGKTEAFFGQGTRLTVV.

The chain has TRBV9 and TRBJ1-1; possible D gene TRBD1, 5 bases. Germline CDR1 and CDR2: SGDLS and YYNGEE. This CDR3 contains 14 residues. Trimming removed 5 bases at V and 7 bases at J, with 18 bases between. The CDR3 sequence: CASRGIRGTGEAFF. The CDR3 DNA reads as TGTGCCAGCAGGGGGATACGTGGAACAGGTGAAGCTTTCTTT.

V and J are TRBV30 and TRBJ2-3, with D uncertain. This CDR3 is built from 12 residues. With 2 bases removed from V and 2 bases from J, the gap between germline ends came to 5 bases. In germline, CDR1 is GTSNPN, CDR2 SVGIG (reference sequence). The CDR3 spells CAWSLITDTQYF. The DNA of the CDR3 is TGTGCCTGGAGTCTAATCACAGATACGCAGTATTTT.

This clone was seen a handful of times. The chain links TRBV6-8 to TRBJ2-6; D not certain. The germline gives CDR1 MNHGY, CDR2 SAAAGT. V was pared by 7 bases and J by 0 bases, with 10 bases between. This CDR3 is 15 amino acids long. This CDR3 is CASTLSSSGANVLTF. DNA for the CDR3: TGTGCCAGCACTCTATCTAGCTCTGGGGCCAACGTCCTGACTTTC.

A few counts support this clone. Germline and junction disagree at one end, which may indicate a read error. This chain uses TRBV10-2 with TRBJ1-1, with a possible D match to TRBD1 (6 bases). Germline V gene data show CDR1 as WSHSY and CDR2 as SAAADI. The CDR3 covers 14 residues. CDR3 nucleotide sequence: TGCGTCAGCAGTACAGGGAGGATGAACACTGAAGCTTTCTTT. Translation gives CVSSTGRMNTEAFF.

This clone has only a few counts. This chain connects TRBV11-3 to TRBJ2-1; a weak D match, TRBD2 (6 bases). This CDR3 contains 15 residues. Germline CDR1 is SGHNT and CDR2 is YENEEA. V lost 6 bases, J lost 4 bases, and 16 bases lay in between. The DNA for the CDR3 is TGTGCCAGCAGTCGCCGGGACTTCCTTTACAATGAGCAGTTCTTC. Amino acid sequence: CASSRRDFLYNEQFF. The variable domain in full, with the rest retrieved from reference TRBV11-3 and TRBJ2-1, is EAGVVQSPRYKIIEKKQPVAFWCNPISGHNTLYWYLQNLGQGPELLIRYENEEAVDDSQLPKDRFSAERLKGVDSTLKIQPAELGDSAVYLCASSRRDFLYNEQFFGPGTRLTVL.

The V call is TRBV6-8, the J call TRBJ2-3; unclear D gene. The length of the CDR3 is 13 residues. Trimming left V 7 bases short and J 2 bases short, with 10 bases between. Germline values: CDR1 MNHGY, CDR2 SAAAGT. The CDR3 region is CASKTGSTDTQYF. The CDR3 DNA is TGTGCCAGCAAAACGGGCTCCACAGATACGCAGTATTTT.

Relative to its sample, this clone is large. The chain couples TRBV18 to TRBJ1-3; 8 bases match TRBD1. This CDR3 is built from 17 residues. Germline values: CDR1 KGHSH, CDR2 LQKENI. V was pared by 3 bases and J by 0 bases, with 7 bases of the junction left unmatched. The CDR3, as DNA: TGTGCCAGCTCACCTCAGGGGGCGATGGGCTCTGGAAACACCATATATTTT. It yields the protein CASSPQGAMGSGNTIYF.

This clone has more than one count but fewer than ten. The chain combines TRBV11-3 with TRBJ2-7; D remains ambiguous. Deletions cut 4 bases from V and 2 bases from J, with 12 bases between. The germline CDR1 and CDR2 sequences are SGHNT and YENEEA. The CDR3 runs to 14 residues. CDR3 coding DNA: TGTGCCAGCAGCTCAAGGACGGCAACCTACGAGCAGTACTTC. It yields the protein CASSSRTATYEQYF.

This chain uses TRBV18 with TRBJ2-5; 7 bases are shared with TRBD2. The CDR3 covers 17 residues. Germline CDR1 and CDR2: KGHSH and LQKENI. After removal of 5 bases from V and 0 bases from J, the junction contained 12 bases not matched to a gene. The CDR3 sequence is CASSSGTKIRNQETQYF. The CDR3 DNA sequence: TGTGCCAGCTCATCCGGGACTAAAATACGAAACCAAGAGACCCAGTACTTC.

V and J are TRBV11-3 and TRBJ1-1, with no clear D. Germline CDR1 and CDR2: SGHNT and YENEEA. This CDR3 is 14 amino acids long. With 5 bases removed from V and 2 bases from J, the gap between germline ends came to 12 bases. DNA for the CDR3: TGTGCCAGCAGCCAACAAACGGCAAACACTGAAGCTTTCTTT. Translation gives CASSQQTANTEAFF.

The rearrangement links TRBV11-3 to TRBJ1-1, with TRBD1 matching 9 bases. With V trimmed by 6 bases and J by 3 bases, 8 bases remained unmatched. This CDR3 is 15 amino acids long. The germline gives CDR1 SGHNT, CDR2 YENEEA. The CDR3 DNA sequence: TGTGCCAGCAGATCAACAGGGGGCGGGGACACTGAAGCTTTCTTT. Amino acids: CASRSTGGGDTEAFF. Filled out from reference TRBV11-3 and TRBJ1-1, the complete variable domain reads EAGVVQSPRYKIIEKKQPVAFWCNPISGHNTLYWYLQNLGQGPELLIRYENEEAVDDSQLPKDRFSAERLKGVDSTLKIQPAELGDSAVYLCASRSTGGGDTEAFFGQGTRLTVV.

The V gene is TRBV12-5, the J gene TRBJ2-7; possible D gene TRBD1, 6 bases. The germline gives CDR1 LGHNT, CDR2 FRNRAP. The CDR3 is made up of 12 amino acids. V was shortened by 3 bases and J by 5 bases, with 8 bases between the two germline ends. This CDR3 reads CASGFDRNEQYF. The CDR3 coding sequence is TGTGCTAGTGGTTTCGACAGGAACGAGCAGTACTTC. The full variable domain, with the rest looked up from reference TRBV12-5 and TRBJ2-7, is DARVTQTPRHKVTEMGQEVTMRCQPILGHNTVFWYRQTMMQGLELLAYFRNRAPLDDSGMPKDRFSAEMPDATLATLKIQPSEPRDSAVYFCASGFDRNEQYFGPGTRLTVT.

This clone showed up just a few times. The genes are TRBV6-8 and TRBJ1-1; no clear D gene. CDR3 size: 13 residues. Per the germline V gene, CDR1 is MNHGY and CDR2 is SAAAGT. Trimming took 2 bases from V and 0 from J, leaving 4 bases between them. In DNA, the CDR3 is TGTGCCAGCAGTTACGTCCTGAACACTGAAGCTTTCTTT. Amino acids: CASSYVLNTEAFF.

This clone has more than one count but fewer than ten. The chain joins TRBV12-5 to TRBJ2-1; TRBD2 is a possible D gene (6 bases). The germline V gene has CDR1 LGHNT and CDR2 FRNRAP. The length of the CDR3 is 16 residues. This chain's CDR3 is CASILHGGGSYNEQFF. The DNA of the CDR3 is TGTGCCAGCATCCTACACGGAGGAGGGTCCTACAATGAGCAGTTCTTC.

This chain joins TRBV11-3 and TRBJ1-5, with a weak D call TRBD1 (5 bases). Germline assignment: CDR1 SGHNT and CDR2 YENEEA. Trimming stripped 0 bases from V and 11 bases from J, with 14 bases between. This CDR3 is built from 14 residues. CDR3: CASSLEGPVGTQHF. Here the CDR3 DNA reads TGTGCCAGCAGCTTAGAGGGGCCCGTCGGGACCCAGCATTTT.

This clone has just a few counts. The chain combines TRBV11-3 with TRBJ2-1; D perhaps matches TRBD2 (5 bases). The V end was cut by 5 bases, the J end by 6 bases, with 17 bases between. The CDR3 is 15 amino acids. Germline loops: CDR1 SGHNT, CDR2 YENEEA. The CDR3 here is CASSREPRGVNEQFF. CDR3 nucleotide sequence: TGTGCCAGCAGCCGAGAACCCCGGGGTGTCAATGAGCAGTTCTTC.

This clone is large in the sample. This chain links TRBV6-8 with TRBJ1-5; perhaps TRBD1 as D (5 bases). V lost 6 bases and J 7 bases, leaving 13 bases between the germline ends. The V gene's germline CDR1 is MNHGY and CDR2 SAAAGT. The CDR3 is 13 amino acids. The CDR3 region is CASRTGLWQPQHF. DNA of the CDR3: TGTGCCAGCAGAACAGGACTCTGGCAGCCCCAGCATTTT.

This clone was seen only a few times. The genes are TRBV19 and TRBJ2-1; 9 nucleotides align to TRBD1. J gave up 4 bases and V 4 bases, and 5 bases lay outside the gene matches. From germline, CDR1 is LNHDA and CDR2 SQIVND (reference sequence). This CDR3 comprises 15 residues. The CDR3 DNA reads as TGTGCCAGTAGTAACCCGGGACAGGGTTACAATGAGCAGTTCTTC. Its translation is CASSNPGQGYNEQFF.

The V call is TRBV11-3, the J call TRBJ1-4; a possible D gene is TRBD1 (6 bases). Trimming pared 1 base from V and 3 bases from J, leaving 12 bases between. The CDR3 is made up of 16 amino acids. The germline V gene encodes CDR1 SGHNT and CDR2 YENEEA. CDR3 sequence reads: CASSLGGQGSNEKLFF. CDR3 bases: TGTGCCAGCAGCTTAGGAGGGCAGGGGTCTAATGAAAAACTGTTTTTT.

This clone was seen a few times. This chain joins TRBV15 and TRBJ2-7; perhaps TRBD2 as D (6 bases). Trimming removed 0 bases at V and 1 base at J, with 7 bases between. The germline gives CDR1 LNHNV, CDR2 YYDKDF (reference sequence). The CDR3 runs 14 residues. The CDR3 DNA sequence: TGTGCCACCAGCAGAGACGCGGGGTCCTACGAGCAGTACTTC. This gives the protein CATSRDAGSYEQYF. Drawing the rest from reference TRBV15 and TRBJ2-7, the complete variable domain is DAMVIQNPRYQVTQFGKPVTLSCSQTLNHNVMYWYQQKSSQAPKLLFHYYDKDFNNEADTPDNFQSRRPNTSFCFLDIRSPGLGDTAMYLCATSRDAGSYEQYFGPGTRLTVT.

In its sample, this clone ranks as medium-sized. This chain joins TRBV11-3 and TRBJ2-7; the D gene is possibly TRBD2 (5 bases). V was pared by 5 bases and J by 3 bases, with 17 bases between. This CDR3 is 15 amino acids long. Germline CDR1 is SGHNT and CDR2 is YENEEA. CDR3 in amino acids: CASSPERRTHYEQYF. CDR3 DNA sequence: TGTGCCAGCAGCCCTGAGCGGAGGACCCACTACGAGCAGTACTTC.

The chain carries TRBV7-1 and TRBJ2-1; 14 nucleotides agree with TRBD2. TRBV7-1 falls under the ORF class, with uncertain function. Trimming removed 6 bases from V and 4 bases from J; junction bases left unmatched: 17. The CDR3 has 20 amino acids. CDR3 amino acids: CASSYGAGLAGVLLYNEQFF. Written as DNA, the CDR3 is TGTGCCAGCAGTTATGGAGCGGGACTAGCGGGAGTGTTATTATACAATGAGCAGTTCTTC.

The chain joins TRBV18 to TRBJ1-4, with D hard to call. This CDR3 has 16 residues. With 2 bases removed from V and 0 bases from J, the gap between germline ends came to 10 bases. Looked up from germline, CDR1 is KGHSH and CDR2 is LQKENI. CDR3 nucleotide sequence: TGTGCCAGCTCACCAATACAGATTGCAACTAATGAAAAACTGTTTTTT. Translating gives CASSPIQIATNEKLFF.

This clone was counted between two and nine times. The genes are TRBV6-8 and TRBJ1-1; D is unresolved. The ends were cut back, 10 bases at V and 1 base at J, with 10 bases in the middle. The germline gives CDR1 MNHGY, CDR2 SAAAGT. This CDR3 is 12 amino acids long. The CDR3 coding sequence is TGTGCCATCGGACGGGGGAACACTGAAGCTTTCTTT. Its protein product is CAIGRGNTEAFF.

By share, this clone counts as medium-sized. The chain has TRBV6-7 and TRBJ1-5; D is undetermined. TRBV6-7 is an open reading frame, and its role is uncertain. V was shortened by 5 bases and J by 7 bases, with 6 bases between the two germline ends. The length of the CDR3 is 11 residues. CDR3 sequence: CASSAGQPQHF. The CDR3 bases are TGTGCCAGCAGTGCAGGACAGCCCCAGCATTTT.